Here is one TCR beta chain with its context. Its target is unknown. This sample was taken from a study of CD8 T cells in Susac syndrome. CDR3 size: 15 residues. Trimming stripped 4 bases from V and 2 bases from J, with 15 bases between. Germline CDR1 reads SGHRS; CDR2 reads YFSETQ. The multiple sclerosis controls were treatment-naive patients, and their relapsing-remitting disease was stable or active. Random hexamers primed reverse transcription of about 0.45 to 1 ug RNA. The method of amplification for TCR beta CDR3 was immunoSEQ multiplex PCR, covering 54 Vbeta and 13 Jbeta. Via MiXCR, TCRdb re-called the immunoSEQ multiplex PCR reads, giving one row per CDR3 protein. The top ten clones hold approximately 0.097% of a sample with some 200,000 distinct CDR3 sequences, 90% to 95% of them seen once. The study, taken as a whole, reports: The study acknowledged a relatively small number of individuals in its TCR sequencing and HLA analysis.

Sequenced input: CD4+ T cells from PBMCs. The TCR originated in a human donor with multiple sclerosis. This chain links TRBV5-1 with TRBJ2-5, with D possibly matching TRBD1 (5 bases). CDR3 in DNA: TGCGCCAGCAGCCTAAACTGGACACCACAAGAGACCCAGTACTTC. It yields the protein CASSLNWTPQETQYF.